The sequence of this TCR beta chain was determined in a study of cytomegalovirus exposure and HLA in healthy donors. The study ran its PCR with 60 Vbeta and 13 Jbeta primers. Data came from immunoSEQ multiplex PCR; TCRdb stores just in-frame clones and leaves some out. Of around 190,000 clones listed, roughly 80% are singletons. CDR1 and CDR2 from the germline V gene are MNHEY and SVGAGI. Trimming removed 2 bases at V and 4 bases at J, with 14 bases between. There are 15 residues in the CDR3. The chain joins TRBV6-5 to TRBJ1-1; no definite D call. The clonotype comes from a man aged 55 to 69 in good health and CMV-seronegative. Input material: PBMCs. CDR3 region: CASSYDGVMSTEAFF. The CDR3 nucleotides are TGTGCCAGCAGTTACGATGGAGTGATGAGCACTGAAGCTTTCTTT.